A selection of T cell receptor beta chains follows, all from one sample in a study of shared clonotypes between healthy human individuals. Only in-frame clones appear in the TCRdb table, and some are missing; sequencing was by immunoSEQ multiplex PCR. Altogether 300,000 or so clones are present, under 80% being singletons, with the ten largest covering under 13%. Sequencing was done on a sample of memory CD4+ T cells sorted from blood. These receptors all come from a man in his thirties or forties in good health. Both conserved end residues are part of each CDR3. Fields, in order: D gene, V gene, clone size, J gene, CDR3 DNA, CDR3 protein. D genes are given only for firm matches. A row's size may be missing; if present it is once, few, many or a size class.

>NA|TRBV12-2|NA|TRBJ2-2
TGTGCAAGTCGCTTAGGGGCTAGTCGGATCGGGGAGCTGTTTTTT
CASRLGASRIGELFF
>NA|TRBV30|NA|TRBJ1-6
TGTGCCTGGAGTGTAGGGACGGGAGGTCATTCACCCCTCCACTTT
CAWSVGTGGHSPLHF
>TRBD1|TRBV2|NA|TRBJ1-5
TGTGCCAGCAGTGCCGACAGGGTGTATCAGCCCCAGCATTTT
CASSADRVYQPQHF
>TRBD2|TRBV5-1|NA|TRBJ2-7
TGCGCCAGCAGCTTGATCGCGGGAGGCACGGACGAGCAGTACTTC
CASSLIAGGTDEQYF
>TRBD2|TRBV11-2|NA|TRBJ2-5
TGTGCCAGCAGCCCCGGGAGGTGGGAGACCCAGTACTTC
CASSPGRWETQYF
>TRBD1|TRBV7-2|NA|TRBJ2-7
TGTGCCAGCAGTACAGGGGGACAGCTACTCTACGAGCAGTACTTC
CASSTGGQLLYEQYF
>TRBD1|TRBV9|NA|TRBJ2-1
TGTGCCAGCAGCTCCCCCGTTACAGGGGGCGAAGGTGGCTCCTACAATGAGCAGTTCTTC
CASSSPVTGGEGGSYNEQFF
>NA|TRBV6-1|NA|TRBJ2-1
TGTGCCAGCAGTGACCGACCGGGGTCCAACAATGAGCAGTTCTTC
CASSDRPGSNNEQFF
>NA|TRBV18|once|TRBJ1-1
TGTGCCAGCTCACCGACACAGGAGTTCACGAACACTGAAGCTTTCTTT
CASSPTQEFTNTEAFF
>NA|TRBV10-2|NA|TRBJ1-2
TGCGCCAGCAGTGACAGGGTGGGCTATGGCTACACCTTC
CASSDRVGYGYTF
>TRBD1|TRBV9|once|TRBJ1-1
TGTGCCAGCAGCGTAGGGGGCAGGGGGTCTGACAGCACTGAAGCTTTCTTT
CASSVGGRGSDSTEAFF
>NA|TRBV6-5|few|TRBJ1-1
TGTGCCAGCATGGCAAGATCTGAAGCTTTCTTT
CASMARSEAFF
>NA|TRBV6-6|NA|TRBJ2-1
TGTGCCAGCAGAGGAAGGGGGGACGTCAATGAGCAGTTCTTC
CASRGRGDVNEQFF
>NA|TRBV20-1|few|TRBJ2-7
TGCAGTGCTATTGACAAGAACGAGCAGTACTTC
CSAIDKNEQYF
>NA|TRBV10-3|NA|TRBJ1-1
TGTGCCATCAGTGAGTACGACGTCTTAGGGGTAAACACTGAAGCTTTCTTT
CAISEYDVLGVNTEAFF
>TRBD2|TRBV7-8|NA|TRBJ2-1
TGTGCCAGCAGCTTAGGGGTTCCGGGACTAGCGGGAGGTCGGAATTCCAATGAGCAGTTCTTC
CASSLGVPGLAGGRNSNEQFF
>NA|TRBV6-5|NA|TRBJ2-3
TGTGCCAGCAACGCAGGGCCGGGTACAGATACGCAGTATTTT
CASNAGPGTDTQYF
>NA|TRBV6-1|NA|TRBJ2-3
TGTGCCAGCAGGGTAAGGGGGGGCACAGATACGCAGTATTTT
CASRVRGGTDTQYF
>TRBD2|TRBV28|NA|TRBJ2-1
TGTGCCAGCAGCTCGACTAGCGGGATAGAAAATGAGCAGTTCTTC
CASSSTSGIENEQFF
>TRBD2|TRBV5-1|NA|TRBJ2-2
TGCGCCAGCAGCTCATCTAGCGGGAGCCCCGGGGAGCTGTTTTTT
CASSSSSGSPGELFF
>NA|TRBV28|many|TRBJ2-7
TGTGCCAGCAGTCCGGGGCAGACCTACGAGCAGTACTTC
CASSPGQTYEQYF
>NA|TRBV6-5|few|TRBJ1-3
TGTGCCAGCAGCACTGGACACCCCTTTGGAAACACCATATATTTT
CASSTGHPFGNTIYF
>NA|TRBV5-1|NA|TRBJ2-3
TGCGCCAGCAGCTTGGACGGGGCAAGCACAGATACGCAGTATTTT
CASSLDGASTDTQYF
>NA|TRBV7-8|NA|TRBJ2-2
TGTGCCAGCAGCTCCTTGGCCCCCGGGGAGCTGTTTTTT
CASSSLAPGELFF
>NA|TRBV5-6|once|TRBJ2-1
TGTGCCAGCAGCTTAATGGGATACAATGAGCAGTTCTTC
CASSLMGYNEQFF
>NA|TRBV6-1|once|TRBJ2-2
TGTGCCAGCAGAATCACAGCGAACACCGGGGAGCTGTTTTTT
CASRITANTGELFF